The source of this T cell receptor beta chain is a study of Ad26.COV2.S vaccination and SARS-CoV-2 variants (dated by TCRdb to the early 2020s). Turning to the overall study: Vaccine-arm donors were drawn from COV1001, a multicentre, randomized, double-blind, placebo-controlled phase I-IIa trial of Ad26.COV2.S in healthy adults. Dosing of Ad26.COV2.S was intramuscular, at either 5x10^10 or 1x10^11 viral particles, delivered as one shot or as two shots spaced 56 days apart. The specificity and breadth of SARS-CoV-2-reactive T cell receptors after Ad26.COV2.S vaccination were assessed by TCRbeta repertoire sequencing. A total of approximately 30 samples were included in the TCR-sequenced set, comprising 19 Ad26.COV2.S vaccine recipients, 5 placebo recipients and 8 SARS-CoV-2 convalescent individuals. Participants in the trial were split at random into five groups of five each, receiving low-dose or high-dose Ad26.COV2.S once or twice, or else placebo on both occasions. Investigators remained blinded to trial group allocation during experiments and outcome assessment.

TCRbeta CDR3 regions were sequenced with the immunoSEQ Assay. After extraction, genomic DNA underwent amplification by bias-controlled multiplex PCR, followed by high-throughput sequencing. Processing in the source paper ran as follows. To quantify the absolute abundance of every unique TCRbeta CDR3 region, sequences were collapsed and filtered. T cell fraction was estimated by normalization of TCRbeta template counts to usable DNA, with usable DNA being measured through amplification of reference genes present in all nucleated cells. Repertoire TCRs were annotated as SARS-CoV-2-specific when V gene, CDR3 amino acid sequence and J gene were exactly matched to a known reactive TCR set. The reference SARS-CoV-2 TCR set came from MIRA and was filtered for enrichment in COVID-19-positive ImmuneCODE repertoires, removing public or cross-reactive TCRs. Using the MIRA antigens, annotated TCRs were further analysed by specific ORF or by position within an ORF. Depth was the summed frequency of annotated unique rearrangements, while breadth was defined as annotated unique rearrangements over total unique productive rearrangements. Two-sided Wilcoxon rank-sum tests were applied when comparing TCR breadth between groups. What TCRdb holds here is the immuneACCESS table cut down to in-frame rearrangements. Part of the clones is not present; checked against another copy, under half of the missing clones reflect an unresolved V gene, and the others are unexplained. That table supplies the V and J calls and clone size; D and trimming were determined from the DNA. The sample table holds about 420,000 clones, of which 88% were seen once. The ten largest account for about 4% of the sample.

With regard to this clone: It lacks a known antigen. The input lacks base qualities; no much larger clone sits a single base away.

Read against the paper, the sample's treatment or condition label means: 15 to 20 received Ad26.COV2.S at low or high dose, single or two shots; 5 received placebo; per-sample allocation not given. For vaccine and placebo recipients, the sequenced repertoires came from samples collected on day 63 after the first injection. Between 29 July and 7 August 2020, Cohort 1b enrolled approximately 26 adults aged 18-55 years at one site in Boston, USA. Ad26.COV2.S consisted of a replication-incompetent adenovirus type 26 vector by which a prefusion-stabilized SARS-CoV-2 spike protein from the original Wuhan strain was expressed. Overall study results and their limits: Non-spike TCR breadth was comparable between vaccine and placebo recipients, consistent with the vaccine containing only spike. Ad26.COV2.S recipients had higher spike-specific TCR breadth than placebo recipients (P = 0.0014). It was noted by the authors that total T cell responses may have been underestimated by the TCR breadth and depth analyses. The study was not powered to compare responses between vaccine doses or regimens. After vaccination, substantial breadth of spike-specific CD8+ and CD4+ T cell responses was reported.

Deletion took 0 bases off V and 5 bases off J, with a span of 7 bases between the germline ends. Looking up the germline V gene yields CDR1 MGHDK and CDR2 SYGVNS. From the cysteine through the phenylalanine, the CDR3 covers 14 amino acids. The kept DNA is CDR3 alone, 42 bases in frame from the first base. Here the sequenced sample was peripheral blood, taken in a trial of Ad26.COV2.S vaccine versus placebo. Recombination linked TRBV25-1 to TRBJ2-2; the D gene assignment is ambiguous. The receptor was derived from a person between 18 and 65 years old who received the Ad26.COV2.S COVID-19 vaccine or a placebo. The DNA is TGTGCCAGCAGTGAATACCCTAGTACCGGGGAGCTGTTTTTT. Its protein is CASSEYPSTGELFF.